Following are 8 T cell receptor beta chains from one sample sequenced in a study of naive and memory T cell subsets. An equimolar mix of two oligonucleotides served as the beta constant-region primer for TRBC1 and TRBC2. The ligated cDNA underwent four PCR rounds using SP2 and nested alpha and beta constant-region primers. Using its own MiXCR run on the UMI-ligation and nested PCR reads, TCRdb lists one record per CDR3 protein. This table holds around 160,000 distinct CDR3 sequences, under 25% found once. Study-level findings and limits: Possibly reflecting memory cells re-expressing CD45RA, a few larger clonotypes occurred in naive repertoires, especially CD8.

Their antigens remain unidentified. The source material was naive CD4+ T cells from blood. These TCRs come from a human donor in good health.

The chain combines TRBV7-2 with TRBJ1-1; D call uncertain. CDR3 size: 14 residues. Germline values: CDR1 SGHTA, CDR2 FQGNSA. Trimming cost V 0 bases and J 4 bases, with 9 bases left between them. In DNA form, the CDR3 reads TGTGCCAGCAGCTTAGCGTTGTGGAGCACTGAAGCTTTCTTT. Translating it yields CASSLALWSTEAFF.

This clonotype has a handful of counts. The rearrangement links TRBV15 to TRBJ2-3; perhaps TRBD1 as D (7 bases). V shed 4 bases and J shed 1 base, with 12 bases lying between them. The CDR3 totals 15 residues. Germline lookup yields CDR1 LNHNV and CDR2 YYDKDF (reference sequence). CDR3 region: CATSTGRGGTDTQYF. The CDR3 DNA is TGTGCCACCAGCACCGGCAGGGGGGGCACAGATACGCAGTATTTT.

The rearrangement uses TRBV7-6 and TRBJ2-1; maybe TRBD2 (6 bases). This CDR3 spans 13 amino acids. CDR1 and CDR2 from the germline V gene are SGHVS and FNYEAQ. The V end was cut by 5 bases, the J end by 8 bases, with 13 bases between. In DNA form, the CDR3 reads TGTGCCAGCAGCCCGGGACTCACCGATGAGCAGTTCTTC. It encodes CASSPGLTDEQFF.

This clonotype was picked up a small number of times. The genes are TRBV7-3 and TRBJ1-1; 8 bases line up with TRBD1. The CDR3 extends over 14 amino acids. The junction had 2 bases not matched to a gene; V was cut back by 4 bases and J by 1 base. Germline values: CDR1 SGHTA, CDR2 FQGTGA. The chain's CDR3 is CASSSGTGNTEAFF. The CDR3 DNA sequence: TGTGCCAGCAGCTCCGGGACAGGGAACACTGAAGCTTTCTTT.

The V and J genes are TRBV20-1 and TRBJ2-5, with D tentatively TRBD2 (5 bases). V lost 6 bases to trimming and J lost 5 bases, with 22 bases between them. This CDR3 spans 15 amino acids. The V gene's germline CDR1 is DFQATT and CDR2 SNEGSKA (reference sequence). CDR3 bases: TGCAGTGCCACACAAGACCCGGGGAAAAGGGAGACCCAGTACTTC. This gives the protein CSATQDPGKRETQYF.

This clonotype was seen more than once but under ten times. The rearrangement links TRBV7-2 to TRBJ1-4; D not certain. Germline V gene data show CDR1 as SGHTA and CDR2 as FQGNSA. V was clipped by 1 base and J by 0 bases, with 6 bases between them. There are 15 residues in the CDR3. CDR3 nucleotide sequence: TGTGCCAGCAGCTTAGACCAGGCAACTAATGAAAAACTGTTTTTT. Residues: CASSLDQATNEKLFF.

This sequence joins TRBV30 and TRBJ2-7, with TRBD1 matching 7 bases. The junction had 3 bases not matched to a gene; V was cut back by 1 base and J by 3 bases. CDR1 and CDR2 from the germline V gene are GTSNPN and SVGIG (reference sequence). The CDR3 is made up of 13 amino acids. CDR3 region: CAWSAWTGYEQYF. DNA of the CDR3: TGTGCCTGGAGTGCCTGGACAGGCTACGAGCAGTACTTC.

The rearrangement joins TRBV20-1 to TRBJ2-3; TRBD2 matches 8 bases. The CDR3 is made up of 14 amino acids. The J segment lost 4 bases and the V segment lost 8 bases, leaving 11 bases of the junction unmatched. Per the germline V gene, CDR1 is DFQATT and CDR2 is SNEGSKA (reference sequence). CDR3 in DNA: TGCAGTCGAGGGGGGTCGACTAGCGCAGATACGCAGTATTTT. Protein sequence: CSRGGSTSADTQYF.